A selection of T cell receptor beta chains follows, all from one sample in a study of cytomegalovirus exposure and HLA in healthy donors. Assay: immunoSEQ multiplex PCR; the TCRdb copy retains only in-frame clones and omits some. The sample lists 100,000 to 150,000 clones, approximately 72% seen once, with about 1.5% in the top ten. Material: PBMCs. These receptors were obtained from a man between 18 and 29 years old in good health and CMV-seronegative. Both conserved end residues are part of each CDR3. A D gene is named only where the DNA matches it firmly. Size values are once, few and many counts, or a class for expanded clones, and some rows have none.

j_call d_call v_call clone_size cdr3_nt cdr3_aa
TRBJ2-1 TRBD2 TRBV30 - TGTGCCTGGAGTGTAGGGCTAGCGGGAGGGTTGGATGAGCAGTTCTTC CAWSVGLAGGLDEQFF
TRBJ2-7 - TRBV11-2 - TGTGCCAGCAGCTTACCCCCCTCCCGGGGTTACGAGCAGTACTTC CASSLPPSRGYEQYF
TRBJ2-3 TRBD2 TRBV5-1 - TGCGCCAGCAGCTTGTACCTAGCGGGGGGAGAGACGCAGTATTTT CASSLYLAGGETQYF
TRBJ1-4 TRBD1 TRBV30 - TGTGCCTGGAGTGTAGGGGGCATGAATGAAAAACTGTTTTTT CAWSVGGMNEKLFF
TRBJ1-3 - TRBV7-9 few TGTGCCAGCACCACAGGTATCGGGAACACCATATATTTT CASTTGIGNTIYF
TRBJ2-5 - TRBV30 few TGTGCCTGGAGTCTGGGTCAGGGAACGGGAGAGACCCAGTACTTC CAWSLGQGTGETQYF
TRBJ1-2 - TRBV6-1 - TGTGCCAGCAGCCTGACTCCTAGCTCAAACTATGGCTACACCTTC CASSLTPSSNYGYTF
TRBJ2-1 TRBD2 TRBV7-9 - TGTGCCAGCAGCTTTTTAGCGGGAGGGCTCCCCTTCAATGAGCAGTTCTTC CASSFLAGGLPFNEQFF
TRBJ2-1 - TRBV6-5 - TGTGCCAGCAGTTACCTTACAGGGAATGAGCAGTTCTTC CASSYLTGNEQFF
TRBJ2-3 - TRBV19 few TGTGCCAGTAGCCAGTTCGTCAGGGGTGGGAATACGCAGTATTTT CASSQFVRGGNTQYF
TRBJ2-1 - TRBV28 few TGTGCCAGCACACGGCAGACATACAATGAGCAGTTCTTC CASTRQTYNEQFF
TRBJ2-7 - TRBV6-1 - TGTGCCAGCGGACAGACGCCCTACGAGCAGTACTTC CASGQTPYEQYF
TRBJ2-7 - TRBV5-1 - TGCGCCAGCAGCTTCCCCACACCCTACGAGCAGTACTTC CASSFPTPYEQYF
TRBJ2-7 TRBD2 TRBV4-1 - TGCGCCAGCAGCCATAACCTAGCGGGAACGTCCTACGAGCAGTACTTC CASSHNLAGTSYEQYF
TRBJ1-2 - TRBV7-8 few TGTGCCAGCAGCTTAAACAGGGTAGCTGGCTACACCTTC CASSLNRVAGYTF
TRBJ1-5 TRBD1 TRBV6-6 few TGTGCCAGCAGCTGGACAGGACAGAATCAGCCCCAGCATTTT CASSWTGQNQPQHF
TRBJ2-1 - TRBV19 - TGTGCCAGTAGTGCCCAAGGGGGTGGCAATGAGCAGTTCTTC CASSAQGGGNEQFF
TRBJ2-7 - TRBV5-1 once TGCGCCAGCAGCTTGAACAGGGCCTACGAGCAGTACTTC CASSLNRAYEQYF
TRBJ1-1 - TRBV6-1 few TGTGCCAGCAGTGAAAGTTGGAGCCGGGCTTTCTTT CASSESWSRAFF
TRBJ2-5 TRBD2 TRBV6-1 - TGTGCCAGCAGTGAAGCGGTTGTACAACAGCGGGGGAAGACCCAGTACTTC CASSEAVVQQRGKTQYF
TRBJ2-7 - TRBV19 - TGTGCCAGTAGTATGGGCAGCTCCTACGAGCAGTACTTC CASSMGSSYEQYF
TRBJ2-7 TRBD2 TRBV5-1 once TGCGCCAGCAGCTCGGGACTAGCGGGAGGGCCTCCCTACGAGCAGTACTTC CASSSGLAGGPPYEQYF
TRBJ2-5 - TRBV6-5 - TGTGCCAGCAGTCACGGCAGGGTAGCAGAGACCCAGTACTTC CASSHGRVAETQYF
TRBJ1-2 - TRBV5-1 few TGCGCCAGCAGCTTGGCCGGGAGTGAGTGGGGAGGCTACACCTTC CASSLAGSEWGGYTF
TRBJ1-1 - TRBV19 - TGTGCCAGTAGTATCAGGGCGAATGTGAACACTGAAGCTTTCTTT CASSIRANVNTEAFF
TRBJ1-4 - TRBV30 few TGTGCCTGGAGTCTTCAGGGTAGGCAAGAAAAACTGTTTTTT CAWSLQGRQEKLFF
TRBJ1-5 - TRBV5-8 - TGTGCCAGCAGCGGGGGGACTGGGAGCCTTAGCAATCAGCCCCAGCATTTT CASSGGTGSLSNQPQHF
TRBJ2-1 - TRBV27 - TGTGCCAGCACATCAGAATTCCCCTACAATGAGCAGTTCTTC CASTSEFPYNEQFF
TRBJ1-3 - TRBV6-1 - TGTGCCCGCAGTGAAGTACAGCAGAGCTCTGGAAACACCATATATTTT CARSEVQQSSGNTIYF
TRBJ1-1 - TRBV9 few TGTGCCAGCAGCGTATGCCGGAGTAATATGAACACTGAAGCTTTCTTT CASSVCRSNMNTEAFF
TRBJ2-1 - TRBV7-8 - TGTGCCAGCAGCTTAGTTTCACACAGCAGCTCCTACAATGAGCAGTTCTTC CASSLVSHSSSYNEQFF
TRBJ1-5 - TRBV28 - TGTGCCAGCAGGCTGACAGGAGGCGGTCAGCCCCAGCATTTT CASRLTGGGQPQHF
TRBJ1-1 TRBD1 TRBV10-3 - TGTGCCATCAGTGACGGGACAGCTAACACTGAAGCTTTCTTT CAISDGTANTEAFF
TRBJ2-6 TRBD2 TRBV19 - TGTGCCAGTAGTACTACGGGGGGACGGACCTCTGGGGCCAACGTCCTGACTTTC CASSTTGGRTSGANVLTF
TRBJ2-5 TRBD1 TRBV19 - TGTGCCAGTAACCCGGGACAGCCTCAAGAGACCCAGTACTTC CASNPGQPQETQYF
TRBJ1-2 - TRBV6-5 - TGTGCCAGCACCCACCAAGGGGTTTATGGCTACCCCTTC CASTHQGVYGYPF
TRBJ2-1 - TRBV6-5 - TGTGCAATCGGGGGTGGGAACGATGAGCAGTTCTTC CAIGGGNDEQFF